The 8 T cell receptor beta chains below come from one sample, sequenced in a study of T cells after yellow fever vaccination. TCRdb processed the 5' RACE reads anew with MiXCR; each CDR3 protein has one entry. Among 250,000 to 400,000 distinct CDR3 sequences listed, over 3.5% were seen once. Here the sequenced sample was PBMCs, taken 5 days after the yellow fever booster vaccination. Receptor source: a young man who received the YFV17D yellow fever vaccine.

This clonotype was detected only a few times. V is TRBV6-5 and J is TRBJ1-2; 8 bases line up with TRBD1. Trimming removed 6 bases from V and 6 bases from J; junction bases left unmatched: 6. The CDR3 loop spans 13 amino acids. Germline CDR1 and CDR2: MNHEY and SVGAGI. CDR3 sequence: CASRGTGVNGYTF. CDR3 coding DNA: TGTGCCAGCAGGGGGACAGGAGTAAATGGCTACACCTTC.

This clonotype was recorded once. The chain links TRBV24-1 to TRBJ2-7, with TRBD1 matching over 10 bases. V shed 4 bases and J 1 base; nucleotides not matched to a gene: 6. The germline V gene has CDR1 KGHDR and CDR2 SFDVKD. The length of the CDR3 is 16 residues. The CDR3 is CATSDVGQGGSYEQYV. The DNA for the CDR3 is TGTGCCACCAGTGACGTCGGACAGGGGGGTTCCTACGAGCAGTACGTC.

This clonotype was recorded many times. J is TRBJ2-2 and V is TRBV7-2; TRBD2 matches 11 bases. Looked up from germline, CDR1 is SGHTA and CDR2 is FQGNSA. The V and J ends lost 5 bases and 7 bases, in that order; junction bases with no gene match: 15. CDR3 length: 18 amino acids. DNA for the CDR3: TGTGCCAGCAGCCCCAGGCCGACTAGCGGGGCTTGGGGCGGGGAGCTGTTTTTT. It translates to CASSPRPTSGAWGGELFF.

This clonotype was detected only a few times. This rearrangement joins TRBV10-3 to TRBJ2-1, with 7 bases aligning to TRBD2. Germline V gives CDR1 ENHRY, CDR2 SYGVKD. The CDR3 consists of 16 residues. The ends lost 4 bases at V and 7 bases at J; junction bases unmatched: 13. DNA for the CDR3: TGTGCCATCAGTGCCAAATTGGGAGGGGCGCGGAATGAGCAGTTCTTC. The encoded protein is CAISAKLGGARNEQFF.

Only a few counts were recorded for this clonotype. The chain couples TRBV7-2 to TRBJ2-5; no clear D. V shed 5 bases and J shed 7 bases, with 17 bases lying between them. Germline CDR1 is SGHTA and CDR2 is FQGNSA. This CDR3 has 14 amino acids. The CDR3 region is CASSRPPEKGTQYF. CDR3 bases: TGTGCCAGCAGCCGCCCCCCTGAGAAGGGGACCCAGTACTTC.

In its sample, this clonotype was seen many times. The chain is built from TRBV5-5 and TRBJ2-5; D is uncertain. Trimming shortened V by 4 bases and J by 1 base, and 23 bases separated the two germline ends. The CDR3 contains 18 residues. Germline loops: CDR1 SGHKS, CDR2 YYEKEE (reference sequence). The CDR3 region is CASSHRQRPTLTQETQYF. Written as DNA, the CDR3 is TGTGCCAGCAGCCACCGGCAGAGACCCACTCTGACCCAAGAGACCCAGTACTTC. Filled out from reference TRBV5-5 and TRBJ2-5, the complete variable domain reads DAGVTQSPTHLIKTRGQQVTLRCSPISGHKSVSWYQQVLGQGPQFIFQYYEKEERGRGNFPDRFSARQFPNYSSELNVNALLLGDSALYLCASSHRQRPTLTQETQYFGPGTRLLVL.

Only a few counts were recorded for this clonotype. The chain employs TRBV5-1 and TRBJ2-1; tentatively, D is TRBD1 (5 bases). The CDR3 spans 16 residues. Per germline, CDR1 SGHRS and CDR2 YFSETQ. Deletions cut 0 bases from V and 4 bases from J, with 14 bases between. CDR3 in amino acids: CASSLVSAGIYNEQFF. CDR3 sequence (DNA): TGCGCCAGCAGCTTGGTTTCGGCAGGGATATACAATGAGCAGTTCTTC.

Only a few counts were recorded for this clonotype. CDR3 loop: CASSLSMTDGYTF. The CDR3 nucleotides read TGTGCCAGCAGTTTATCAATGACGGATGGCTACACCTTC. V is TRBV27 and J is TRBJ1-2, with D uncertain. CDR1 is MNHEY, CDR2 SMNVEV, per germline (reference sequence). This CDR3 region has 13 residues. Trimming removed 0 bases at V and 6 bases at J, with 8 bases between.